This TCR beta chain emerged from a study of blood T cell repertoires in COVID-19. Data came from immunoSEQ multiplex PCR; TCRdb stores just in-frame clones and leaves some out. Found here are approximately 25,000 clones, under 85% of them singletons; the top ten hold 5% to 8%. The ends were cut back, 0 bases at V and 7 bases at J, with 13 bases in the middle. This CDR3 is built from 15 residues. In germline, CDR1 is SGDLS, CDR2 YYNGEE. V gene TRBV9 combines with J gene TRBJ1-4; TRBD1 is a possible D gene (6 bases). The sequence was obtained from a man aged 50 to 59 with COVID-19, enrolled during active disease. Sequencing was performed on peripheral blood. CDR3 nucleotides: TGTGCCAGCAGCGTAGAATCGGGGGGCGGTGAAAAACTGTTTTTT. Residues: CASSVESGGGEKLFF.